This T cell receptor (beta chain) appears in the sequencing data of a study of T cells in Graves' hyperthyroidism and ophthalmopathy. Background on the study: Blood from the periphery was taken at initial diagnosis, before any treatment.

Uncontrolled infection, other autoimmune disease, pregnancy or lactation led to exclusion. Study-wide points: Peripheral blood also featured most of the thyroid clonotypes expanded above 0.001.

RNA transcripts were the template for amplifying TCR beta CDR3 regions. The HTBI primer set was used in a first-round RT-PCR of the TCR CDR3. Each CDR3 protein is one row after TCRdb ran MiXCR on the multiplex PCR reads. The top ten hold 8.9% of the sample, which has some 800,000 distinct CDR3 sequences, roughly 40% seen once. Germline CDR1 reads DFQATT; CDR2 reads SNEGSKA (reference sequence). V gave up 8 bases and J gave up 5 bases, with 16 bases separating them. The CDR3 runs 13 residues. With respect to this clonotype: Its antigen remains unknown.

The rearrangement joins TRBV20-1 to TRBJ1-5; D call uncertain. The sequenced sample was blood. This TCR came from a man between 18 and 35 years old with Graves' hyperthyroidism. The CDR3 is CSTATSDDQPQHF. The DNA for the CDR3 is TGCAGTACTGCCACGTCTGACGATCAGCCCCAGCATTTT.